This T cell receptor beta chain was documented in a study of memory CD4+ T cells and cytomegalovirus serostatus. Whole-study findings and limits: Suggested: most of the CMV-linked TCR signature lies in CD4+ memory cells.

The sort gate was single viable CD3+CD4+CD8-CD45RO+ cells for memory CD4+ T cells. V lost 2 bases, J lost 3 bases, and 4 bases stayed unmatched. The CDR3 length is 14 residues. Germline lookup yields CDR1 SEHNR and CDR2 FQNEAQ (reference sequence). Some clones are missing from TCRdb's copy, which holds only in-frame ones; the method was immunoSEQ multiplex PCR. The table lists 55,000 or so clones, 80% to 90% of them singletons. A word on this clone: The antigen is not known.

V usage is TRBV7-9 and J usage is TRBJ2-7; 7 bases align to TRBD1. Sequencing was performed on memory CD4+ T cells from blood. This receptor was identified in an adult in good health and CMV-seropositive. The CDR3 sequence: CASSLTRDSYEQYF. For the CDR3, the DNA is TGTGCCAGCAGCTTAACCCGGGACAGCTACGAGCAGTACTTC.